This is a list of T cell receptor beta chains from one sample in a study of tumor-infiltrating lymphocytes in primary liver carcinoma. TCRdb fed the multiplex PCR reads into MiXCR, producing one record per CDR3 protein. This sample has 150,000 to 200,000 distinct CDR3 sequences, with 50% to 75% found just once. Sample: peripheral blood. These TCRs come from a man aged 40-55 years with primary liver carcinoma and hepatitis B virus infection. CDR3s include the opening cysteine and the closing phenylalanine or tryptophan. Fields, in order: V gene, J gene, D gene, clone size, CDR3 DNA, CDR3 protein. The D gene is left open where the match is weak. Not every row has a clone size; where given, it reads once, few, many or a size class.

TRBV12-3/TRBV12-4	TRBJ2-1	TRBD1	many	TGTGCCAGCAGTTTAACGGGACAGGGGGCGCGGAATGAGCAGTTCTTC	CASSLTGQGARNEQFF
TRBV5-4	TRBJ2-7	-	many	TGTGCCAGCAGCTTGGGCGGGTTTGAGGTTGGCGAGCAGTACTTC	CASSLGGFEVGEQYF
TRBV4-1	TRBJ2-7	-	-	TGCGCCAGTAGCCAGCTTCTTCATGCCCTACCGGACAAACTTGATTCCTACGAGCAGTACTTC	CASSQLLHALPDKLDSYEQYF
TRBV30	TRBJ1-1	-	-	TGTGCCTGGGTTCGATCGGCGTACACTGAAGCTTTCTTT	CAWVRSAYTEAFF
TRBV11-2	TRBJ1-1	-	few	TGTGCCAGCAGCCCTGGGGCGGACACTGAAGCTTTCTTT	CASSPGADTEAFF
TRBV12-3/TRBV12-4	TRBJ1-1	-	-	TGTGCCAGCACCCCCTATGGAGCGGGGACTGAAGCTTTCTTT	CASTPYGAGTEAFF
TRBV5-4	TRBJ2-3	-	-	TGTGCCAGCAGCTTGGGGGCCGGGGGTGGCACAGATACGCAGTATTTT	CASSLGAGGGTDTQYF
TRBV5-4	TRBJ2-3	TRBD1	few	TGTGCCACCCGGGACAGGGGCACAGATACGCAGTATTTT	CATRDRGTDTQYF
TRBV5-4	TRBJ1-6	-	few	TGTGCCGTAGGGCTCGAGCGGGATTCACCCCTCCACTTT	CAVGLERDSPLHF
TRBV6-5	TRBJ1-2	-	-	TGTGCCAGCAGTTCCCCGTCAGGGAGGAGAGGCTACACCTTC	CASSSPSGRRGYTF
TRBV29-1	TRBJ2-3	TRBD2	many	TGCAGCGTTGAACTAGCGGGAGGGTGGACAGATACGCAGTATTTT	CSVELAGGWTDTQYF
TRBV4-1	TRBJ2-4	-	-	TGCGCCAGCAGCCATGATCCACGGGGGTATTTGGCCAAAAACATTCAGTACTTC	CASSHDPRGYLAKNIQYF
TRBV6-5	TRBJ2-7	TRBD2	-	TGTGCCAGCAGTCACCCCGGGACTAGCATCCACGAGCAGTACTTC	CASSHPGTSIHEQYF
TRBV30	TRBJ2-3	TRBD2	-	TGTTCCTGGGGGACTAGCGGGAGTTGGAGGGGGAGCACAGATACGCAGTATTTT	CSWGTSGSWRGSTDTQYF
TRBV29-1	TRBJ2-7	-	few	TGCAGCGTTGAGATAGGAGGATACTACGAGCAGTACTTC	CSVEIGGYYEQYF
TRBV11-2	TRBJ2-1	TRBD1	many	TGTGCCAGCAGCTCGGGACAGGGCCCATGGTATGAGCAGTTCTTC	CASSSGQGPWYEQFF
TRBV10-3	TRBJ2-6	-	-	TGTGCCATCGGGGGGGGCGGAAAAAACTCTGGGGCCAACGTCCTTACTTTC	CAIGGGGKNSGANVLTF
TRBV6-5	TRBJ2-3	TRBD2	-	TGTGCCAGCAGTCCTCTGGGACTAGCGGGATCGGGAGATACGCAGTATTTT	CASSPLGLAGSGDTQYF
TRBV4-1	TRBJ2-1	TRBD2	many	TGCGCCAGCAGCAGACGGGAGGGACTAGCGGGAGGAAGCAATGAGCAGTTCTTC	CASSRREGLAGGSNEQFF
TRBV29-1	TRBJ2-5	TRBD2	-	TGCAGCGATTACATCCGGGACTACAAAGGGACCCAGTACTTC	CSDYIRDYKGTQYF
TRBV7-9	TRBJ2-2	-	-	TGTGCCAGTAGCCCCCCTAGCAGAGTTTCGGCCGGGGAGCTGTTTTTT	CASSPPSRVSAGELFF
TRBV6-6	TRBJ2-3	-	-	TGTGCCAGCAGTTCAGAGGAGGCGCAGTATTTT	CASSSEEAQYF
TRBV10-2	TRBJ2-3	-	-	TGCGCTAGCAGGGCCATTGACGGTACTAGCACAGATACGCATTATTTT	CASRAIDGTSTDTHYF
TRBV6-1	TRBJ1-1	TRBD1	-	TGTGCCAGCAGAAGGACAGGGAACACTGAAGCTTTCTTT	CASRRTGNTEAFF
TRBV6-5	TRBJ1-5	-	-	TGTGCCTGCAGGCCTGCCGGCGGCAATCAGCCCCAGCATTTT	CACRPAGGNQPQHF
TRBV7-9	TRBJ2-2	-	few	TGTGCCAGCAGCGACAGCCTTGGCACCGGGGAGCTGTTTTTT	CASSDSLGTGELFF